Detailed here is one TCR beta chain. No antigen is known for it. The read gets to within 3 residues of the CDR3 end, and the germline J gene fills in the rest. For sequencing, equivalent amounts of genomic DNA were input from CVID and control samples. For every sample, a 60 bp segment covering the rearranged TCRbeta CDR3 region was amplified and then sequenced. The immunoSEQ assay, a bias-corrected multiplex PCR with high-throughput sequencing, was employed for TCRbeta amplification. As for the authors' bioinformatics: Each unique nucleotide sequence was treated as a clone and annotated with V, D and J genes, copy number and frequency. Sequences were labeled productive if in frame, and non-productive if out of frame or containing stop codons. As previously described, Shannon's entropy was used to calculate clonality. Mean CDR3 Kyte-Doolittle hydropathy was derived from the predicted amino acid sequences of productive clones. The R hclust function was used to hierarchically cluster scaled V gene usage with Manhattan distance and complete linkage. Sharing of clones by CDR3 amino acid sequence was evaluated through resampling of 12 repertoires per group over 100 rounds. The repertoires were searched for around 65 published EBV-specific and 245 published CMV-specific TCRbeta sequences. A couple of CVID samples that yielded fewer than 10,000 sequences were excluded from the analysis, so approximately 40 CVID repertoires were retained. Sourced from immuneACCESS, this table was stored by TCRdb with only in-frame sequences that have V and J called. A share of the clones is absent; for the studies checked, an unresolved V gene accounts for under half, and the remainder has no known explanation. That table is the source of V, J and clone size, and D and trimming were worked out from the DNA. The table gives around 21,000 clones for this sample, with none occurring only once. In total, the top ten clones hold approximately 2.6% of the sample.

Standard criteria, namely reduction of serum IgG, IgA and/or IgM below the normal range together with specific antibody deficiency, were applied for the diagnosis of CVID. A total of roughly 45 subjects (15 female and 30 or so male; age range roughly 8 to 70 years, mean age around 42) were included in the CVID group. Both CVID patients and healthy controls were predominantly of Caucasian heritage. Replacement immunoglobulin therapy had been administered to all CVID subjects for at least one year at the time of study participation. When blood was collected, none of the CVID subjects were ill or on immunomodulatory or immunosuppressive medication. Heparinized peripheral whole blood samples of roughly 5 to 8.5 ml were obtained from each donor. Genomic DNA from adults with common variable immune deficiency (CVID) and from healthy adult controls was used to sequence TCRbeta CDR3 repertoires. Diluted blood was subjected to density centrifugation over Hypaque 1077 or Ficoll-Paque for isolation of peripheral blood mononuclear cells. Genomic DNA was obtained from unsorted mononuclear cells through either Qiagen column purification or a centrifugation-based method.

CDR1 and CDR2 are drawn from the germline V gene (reference sequence): SEHNR, FQNEAQ. The CDR3 spans 13 residues, from the cysteine through the phenylalanine. Shown are 30 bases from within the CDR3, in frame from base 1. This sample was taken from a study of T cell clonality in common variable immunodeficiency (dated by TCRdb to about 2015). Paper-wide results and their limitations: Even though DNA input was the same, control samples had an average of around 82,000 unique sequences each, compared with roughly 30,000 in CVID samples. Fewer deletions and N-nucleotide insertions were reportedly observed in CVID TCRbeta sequences, and highly modified clones with 13 or more V deletions were reportedly absent from CVID TCRbeta sequences. TCRbeta clonality was higher in CVID subjects than in healthy controls (t-test p = 0.018), and the increase was most characteristic of about a third of subjects. Differences among patients in the CVID cohort limited the correlations between repertoire features and clinical complications. Healthy controls shared more TCRbeta clones with each other than CVID subjects shared among themselves (p < 0.0001). The authors noted that sequencing repertoires of T cell subpopulations would be needed to clarify what caused the increased clonality in CVID.

The sample comprised peripheral blood mononuclear cells. The V and J genes are TRBV7-9 and TRBJ1-1; the D gene assignment is ambiguous. The TCR sequence derives from a human donor with common variable immunodeficiency. CDR3 protein: CASSQEGRQEAFF. CDR3 DNA (partial): TGTGCCAGCAGCCAGGAAGGAAGGCAGGAA.